Listed below are T cell receptor beta chains from one sample, sequenced in a study of cytomegalovirus exposure and HLA in healthy donors. Clones were sequenced by immunoSEQ multiplex PCR, and TCRdb holds only the in-frame ones, with some missing. The data hold some 130,000 clones, with approximately 80% observed a single time. The sample consisted of PBMCs. These receptors were collected from a human donor in good health. Each CDR3 is given with its conserved first and last residue. A D gene is named only where the DNA matches it firmly. Clone size is stated in some rows and not others, as once, few, many or a class when expanded.

-	TRBV29-1	TRBJ2-7	13	TRBD2	CSVEDSGAYEQYF	TGCAGCGTTGAAGATAGCGGGGCCTACGAGCAGTACTTC
-	TRBV6-5	TRBJ2-1	16	-	CASSYSQGRFYNEQFF	TGTGCCAGCAGTTACTCCCAGGGGCGTTTCTACAATGAGCAGTTCTTC
once	TRBV6-5	TRBJ2-7	13	-	CASSYSRGYEQYF	TGTGCCAGCAGTTACTCGAGAGGGTACGAGCAGTACTTC
-	TRBV9	TRBJ2-2	16	-	CASSPYISSNTGELFF	TGTGCCAGCAGCCCCTATATTAGCAGCAACACCGGGGAGCTGTTTTTT
once	TRBV5-5	TRBJ2-2	16	-	CASSLMRDSYTGELFF	TGTGCCAGCAGCTTGATGCGGGACAGTTACACCGGGGAGCTGTTTTTT
-	TRBV9	TRBJ2-7	13	-	CASSVAGGSTQYF	TGTGCCAGCAGCGTAGCTGGAGGATCTACGCAGTACTTC
few	TRBV5-1	TRBJ1-1	11	-	CASSLGAEAFF	TGCGCCAGCAGCTTGGGCGCTGAAGCTTTCTTT
-	TRBV5-4	TRBJ2-4	14	TRBD1	CASSSRQGQSIQYF	TGTGCCAGCAGCTCCCGACAGGGACAAAGCATTCAGTACTTC
-	TRBV11-2	TRBJ1-6	14	TRBD1	CASSLWGQNSPLHF	TGTGCCAGCAGCTTGTGGGGACAGAATTCACCCCTCCACTTT
once	TRBV9	TRBJ2-7	14	TRBD1	CASSVGGTANEQYF	TGTGCCAGCAGCGTAGGAGGGACAGCAAACGAGCAGTACTTC
-	TRBV28	TRBJ2-7	16	-	CASSPLRRGKLYEQYF	TGTGCCAGCAGTCCCCTCCGTAGGGGGAAACTATACGAGCAGTACTTC
-	TRBV15	TRBJ2-1	12	-	CATSGAWNEQFF	TGTGCCACCAGCGGGGCGTGGAATGAGCAGTTCTTC
-	TRBV6-6	TRBJ1-1	12	-	CASNQGFTEAFF	TGTGCCAGCAATCAGGGTTTCACTGAAGCTTTCTTT
-	TRBV4-2	TRBJ2-7	15	-	CASSNLADRPYEQYF	TGTGCCAGCAGCAACCTCGCAGACAGACCTTACGAGCAGTACTTC
-	TRBV7-8	TRBJ2-5	14	-	CASSLDTFQETQYF	TGTGCCAGCAGCCTAGACACCTTCCAAGAGACCCAGTACTTC
once	TRBV6-4	TRBJ2-3	14	-	CASSEGRGTDTQYF	TGTGCCAGCAGTGAGGGGCGGGGTACAGATACGCAGTATTTT
-	TRBV28	TRBJ2-5	18	TRBD2	CASSHEGTSGGGRETQYF	TGTGCCAGCAGCCACGAAGGGACTAGCGGGGGGGGCAGAGAGACCCAGTACTTC
once	TRBV7-9	TRBJ2-6	19	TRBD2	CASSSKGGGVPSGANVLTF	TGTGCCAGCAGCTCCAAGGGCGGGGGGGTCCCCTCTGGGGCCAACGTCCTGACTTTC
-	TRBV7-9	TRBJ1-3	15	-	CASRKTGSPGNTIYF	TGTGCCAGCAGAAAAACAGGATCCCCTGGCAACACCATATATTTT
-	TRBV7-9	TRBJ1-5	18	TRBD1	CASSPAGLKGAGNQPQHF	TGTGCCAGCAGCCCCGCGGGGTTGAAGGGGGCGGGCAATCAGCCCCAGCATTTT
-	TRBV6-1	TRBJ1-5	13	-	CATGTPPDQPQHF	TGTGCCACCGGTACCCCCCCCGATCAGCCCCAGCATTTT
-	TRBV7-5	TRBJ2-1	19	-	CARSLAGLIGGGAYNEQFF	TGTGCCAGAAGCTTAGCCGGTCTGATAGGCGGGGGCGCTTACAATGAGCAGTTCTTC